This T cell receptor (beta chain) was obtained from a study of OX40 agonist ivuxolimab in advanced cancers. Study-level background: The study gave patients intravenous ivuxolimab at 0.01 to 10 mg/kg every 2 weeks. Having had anti-PD-1, anti-PD-L1 or anti-CTLA-4 therapy before was allowed, and over 35% had some.

The V segment lost 1 base and the J segment 4 bases; nucleotides outside the gene matches: 3. The germline V gene has CDR1 LGHNA and CDR2 YNFKEQ. The CDR3 has 15 amino acids. Using immunoSEQ multiplex PCR, the repertoire was profiled, and TCRdb retains in-frame clones only, with some absent. Seen here are over 40,000 clones, around 87% observed once, and the top ten hold 3% to 4%. The gene calls are TRBV4-2 and TRBJ2-7; 11 nucleotides line up with TRBD2. The TCR comes from an adult with an advanced solid tumor such as melanoma, head and neck, liver or kidney cancer. This specimen consisted of CD4+ or CD8+ T cells sorted from blood, obtained in a trial of the OX40 agonist ivuxolimab. CDR3 loop: CASSQALAGVYEQYF. The CDR3 DNA reads as TGTGCCAGCAGCCAAGCACTAGCGGGAGTATACGAGCAGTACTTC.